This TCR beta chain was identified in a study of blood T cell repertoires in COVID-19. Sequencing was performed with immunoSEQ multiplex PCR; in TCRdb, only in-frame clones are kept and a portion is missing. Among about 36,000 clones listed, about 83% were seen once. Source material: peripheral blood. The TCR originated in a man aged 55 to 69 with active COVID-19.

The CDR3 DNA follows: TGTGCCAGTAGTATAGATGCAAGGGGTAATGAAGCTTTCTTT. Its translation: CASSIDARGNEAFF. The chain employs TRBV19 and TRBJ1-1; perhaps TRBD1 as D (5 bases). Trimming stripped 0 bases from V and 7 bases from J, with 12 bases between. The CDR3 spans 14 residues. Looked up from germline, CDR1 is LNHDA and CDR2 is SQIVND (reference sequence).